This TCR beta chain was profiled in a study of a mutant IDH1 vaccine in newly diagnosed glioma. Whole-study context: Every participant had undergone radiotherapy, temozolomide, or both before, and most underwent both. The timing of visit V12 was week 35, and that of visit V13 was week 47.

Whole-study results and caveats: Detectable vaccine-induced immune responses arose in about 92% of patients.

The trim removed 6 bases at V and 8 bases at J, leaving 11 bases unmatched. The CDR3 covers 14 residues. Sequencing used immunoSEQ multiplex PCR; TCRdb keeps in-frame clones, though not all of them. This table has around 31,000 clones, approximately 78% appearing once. In regard to this clone: Its antigen remains unknown.

Time point meaning: week 35, safety follow-up. One vaccine dose held 300 ug of mutant IDH1 20-mer peptide and came with topical imiquimod. Each donor presented with a new WHO grade 3 or 4 astrocytoma that tested IDH1-mutant and showed ATRX loss. The material sequenced was PBMCs, taken from a glioma patient whose treatment included an IDH1 peptide vaccine. This TCR was recovered from a woman aged 40 to 49 with glioma. J is TRBJ1-2 and V is TRBV23-1, with 8 bases aligning to TRBD1. TRBV23-1 is an open reading frame whose function is uncertain. The CDR3 loop is CASRTGTGGGGYTF. Here the CDR3 DNA reads TGCGCCAGCAGGACCGGGACAGGAGGGGGGGGCTACACCTTC.